One TCR beta chain is described in this entry. The antigen is not known. Graves' hyperthyroidism was deemed stable absent ophthalmopathy progression within 18 months. Newly diagnosed hyperthyroidism, duration under 2 months, in patients aged 18 to 65. Diagnostic assessment was based on clinical symptoms, serum thyroxine and TRAb, thyroid ultrasound and orbital computed tomography. V was cut by 0 bases and J by 4 bases, with 9 bases left in between. CDR1 is ENHRY and CDR2 is SYGVKD in the germline V gene. This CDR3 is 14 amino acids long. From RNA transcripts, TCR beta CDR3 regions were amplified. The study used the HTBI primer set for a first-round RT-PCR of the TCR CDR3. TCRdb called the multiplex PCR reads again in MiXCR, with one record for every CDR3 protein. Counted here are 94,000 or so distinct CDR3 sequences, about half occurring once; the ten biggest clones make up roughly 26%. The data are from a study of T cells in Graves' hyperthyroidism and ophthalmopathy.

Study observations and caveats: By a 13 V-J model, ophthalmopathy was set apart from stable hyperthyroidism.

The clonotype comes from a woman aged 40 to 49 with Graves' hyperthyroidism. The material sequenced was blood. The chain recombines TRBV10-3 with TRBJ1-1, with D possibly TRBD1 on 5 matching bases. The CDR3 is CAISESGTGTEAFF. As DNA, the CDR3 is TGTGCCATCAGTGAGTCAGGGACGGGCACTGAAGCTTTCTTT.